This T cell receptor beta chain is from a study of blood T cell repertoires in COVID-19. Overall study: The study drew acute and convalescent COVID-19 samples from the United States, Italy and Spain. Sources were T cells, B-cell-depleted T cells, or PBMCs; the material itself was cDNA or gDNA.

The CDR3 length is 16 residues. Germline V gene data show CDR1 as SGDLS and CDR2 as YYNGEE. Trimming shortened V by 0 bases and J by 0 bases, and 9 bases separated the two germline ends. As processed by the authors: Estimated nucleated cell counts came from reference gene primer amplification. Only in-frame clones appear in the TCRdb table, and some are missing; sequencing was by immunoSEQ multiplex PCR. The D gene and trimming were derived from the DNA, and the V and J assignments and clone size from that table. The sample holds roughly 80,000 clones; 60% to 80% are singletons and the top ten take 8.5% to 10%.

The chain employs TRBV9 and TRBJ2-2; no reliable D call. The sequence was collected from a human donor in a cohort sampled during active COVID-19. What was sequenced was peripheral blood. CDR3 protein: CASSVDGRTNTGELFF. In DNA, the CDR3 is TGTGCCAGCAGCGTAGACGGCAGGACGAACACCGGGGAGCTGTTTTTT.